The 8 T cell receptor beta chains below come from one sample, sequenced in a study of cytomegalovirus exposure and HLA in healthy donors. PCR primers comprised 60 Vbeta and 13 Jbeta primers. Sequenced by immunoSEQ multiplex PCR; TCRdb stores in-frame clones only, minus some. The table lists roughly 160,000 clones, roughly 83% of them singletons, with 0.95% to 1.5% in the top ten. The sequenced sample consisted of PBMCs. The receptors shown here come from a boy younger than 10 in good health and CMV-seronegative.

The chain employs TRBV6-1 and TRBJ2-3, with a tentative D call TRBD2 (6 bases). The germline V gene encodes CDR1 MNHNS and CDR2 SASEGT. With 4 bases removed from V and 4 bases from J, the gap between germline ends came to 15 bases. CDR3 size: 15 residues. As DNA, the CDR3 is TGTGCCAGCAGTGTATCGGGGGTTGGCGCAGATACGCAGTATTTT. It codes for CASSVSGVGADTQYF.

J is TRBJ2-6 and V is TRBV5-1, with 11 bases fitting TRBD1. This CDR3 region has 22 residues. V shed 0 bases, J shed 0 bases, and the junction held 14 bases outside the gene matches. Germline V gene data show CDR1 as SGHRS and CDR2 as YFSETQ. The CDR3 spells CASSLASPLDRGLHSGANVLTF. CDR3 nucleotide sequence: TGCGCCAGCAGCTTGGCCTCACCTTTGGACAGGGGGCTTCACTCTGGGGCCAACGTCCTGACTTTC. The whole variable domain, filled in from reference TRBV5-1 and TRBJ2-6, reads KAGVTQTPRYLIKTRGQQVTLSCSPISGHRSVSWYQQTPGQGLQFLFEYFSETQRNKGNFPGRFSGRQFSNSRSEMNVSTLELGDSALYLCASSLASPLDRGLHSGANVLTFGAGSRLTVL.

This chain uses TRBV7-3 with TRBJ1-1; no definite D call. V was cut by 0 bases and J by 0 bases, with 5 bases left in between. The CDR3 runs to 14 residues. Germline V gene sequence: CDR1 SGHTA, CDR2 FQGTGA. The CDR3 nucleotides are TGTGCCAGCAGCTTAACAGGAGTGAACACTGAAGCTTTCTTT. The encoded protein is CASSLTGVNTEAFF.

The chain employs TRBV5-1 and TRBJ2-7; 11 positions match TRBD1. CDR3 size: 14 residues. Germline lookup yields CDR1 SGHRS and CDR2 YFSETQ. The J segment lost 7 bases and the V segment lost 4 bases, leaving 7 bases of the junction unmatched. The CDR3 sequence is CASSPGTGGREQYV. In DNA, the CDR3 is TGCGCCAGCAGCCCCGGGACAGGGGGGCGAGAGCAGTACGTC.

This clone appeared a few times. This sequence joins TRBV6-5 and TRBJ1-4, with 10 bases that match TRBD1. This CDR3 spans 14 amino acids. The J segment lost 8 bases and the V segment lost 7 bases, leaving 7 bases of the junction unmatched. Germline CDR1 reads MNHEY; CDR2 reads SVGAGI. The CDR3 sequence is CASTRQGAREKLFF. The CDR3, as DNA: TGTGCCAGCACTAGACAGGGGGCAAGGGAAAAACTGTTTTTT.

Points on this clone: Its ends do not fully match the called genes, so a read error is possible. The sample holds other DNA sequences that translate to the same CDR3. CDR3 sequence: CASSLVQTGYNSPLHF. CDR3 DNA sequence: TGCGCCAGCAGCTTGGTACAGACCGGCTATAATTCGCCCCTCCACTTT. V is TRBV5-1 and J is TRBJ1-6; D gene ambiguous. Germline V lookup: CDR1 SGHRS, CDR2 YFSETQ. This CDR3 is built from 16 residues.

This chain joins TRBV7-2 and TRBJ2-7; 8 nucleotides agree with TRBD1. The CDR3 covers 14 residues. Looked up from germline, CDR1 is SGHTA and CDR2 is FQGNSA. V lost 4 bases and J lost 7; bases outside the gene matches: 9. The CDR3 region is CASSSTWTGYEQYV. CDR3 nucleotide sequence: TGTGCCAGCAGCTCTACCTGGACAGGGTATGAGCAGTACGTC.

This rearrangement joins TRBV19 to TRBJ2-7, with 10 bases fitting TRBD2. Trimming removed 5 bases from V and 4 bases from J; junction bases left unmatched: 5. Germline CDR1 reads LNHDA; CDR2 reads SQIVND (reference sequence). CDR3 size: 14 residues. The CDR3 loop is CASSPSGSKYEQYF. DNA of the CDR3: TGTGCCAGTAGTCCTAGCGGGAGTAAATACGAGCAGTACTTC.